This record concerns one T cell receptor beta chain sequence. It lacks a known antigen. No quality values exist for individual bases; no much larger clone is one base distant. V is reduced by 2 bases and J by 4 bases, leaving a spacing of 13 bases between them. CDR1 and CDR2 (MDHEN, SYDVKM) derive from the germline V gene. The CDR3 runs 15 amino acids, cysteine and phenylalanine included. CDR3 DNA only is kept here, 45 bases in frame from base 1. TCRbeta CDR3 regions were amplified from genomic DNA using the immunoSEQ Assay, a bias-controlled multiplex PCR. The published analysis was carried out like this. The number of nucleated cells in each sample was estimated from the amplification of reference gene primers within the assay. To quantify the absolute abundance of each unique TCRbeta CDR3 rearrangement, sequence reads were collapsed and filtered. For each sample, productive Simpson clonality was calculated by taking the square root of Simpson's diversity index across productive rearrangements. This is the immuneACCESS table as TCRdb keeps it, with only in-frame sequences that have V and J called. A part of the clones is gone; compared with another copy, unresolved V genes explain less than half, and the rest is unexplained. That table supplies the V and J calls and clone size; D and trimming were determined from the DNA. This sample comprises around 300,000 clones, over 75% of them detected only once. Over 2% of the sample is taken by the ten largest.

Participants in the prospective study were enrolled through a virtual design, were aged roughly 18 to 90 years, and lived in approximately 25 United States geographic areas. Cohort assignment in the prospective study relied on participant-reported clinical history from a screening survey and a study questionnaire. ImmuneRACE Cohort 3 recovered participants were defined by two consecutive negative NP/OP PCR tests, healthcare professional clearance, or symptom resolution. In the prospective study, whole blood, serum and a nasopharyngeal or oropharyngeal swab were collected from each participant by mobile phlebotomists. Additional blood draws and questionnaires over an approximately 2-month period could optionally be provided by prospective study participants. Prospective study blood samples were shipped either frozen or at room temperature before DNA extraction. The sample comes from a study of blood T cell repertoires in COVID-19 (dated by TCRdb to 2020 to 2021). Turning to the overall study: Collaborator samples came from the United States, Italy and Spain and covered acute and convalescent phases of COVID-19. The material from the prospective study consisted of cDNA or gDNA derived from T cells, B-cell-depleted T cells, or PBMCs. Subjects who had been exposed to COVID-19, were actively infected with it, or had recovered from it provided the deeply sampled blood TCRbeta repertoires that made up the dataset. The repertoires were released in a freely available public database meant as a resource for research on the immune response to SARS-CoV-2. The samples were drawn from two sources: the first 160 participants of the ongoing ImmuneRACE study, and 950 to 1,500 subjects contributed by 6 global collaborators. Nearly every sample came with metadata listing a de-identified subject ID, COVID-19 status, age in years and sex. Where HLA class I and class II types were available, the types were taken from metadata supplied by the sample provider, not from assay-based typing. Results and caveats for the whole study, not just this receptor: Clinical and demographic metadata were provided uncurated, with the amount varying by source and participant.

The chain employs TRBV28 and TRBJ2-3, with the D gene uncertain. Sequencing was done on a sample of PBMCs or T cells enriched from blood (not recorded which). The receptor's source is a woman in her late teens or twenties who had recovered from COVID-19. CDR3 region: CASSLSPQESDTQYF. The bases read TGTGCCAGCAGTTTAAGCCCCCAGGAATCAGATACGCAGTATTTT.